Shown below are 18 T cell receptor beta chains from a single sample sequenced in a study of T cells in tumors after PD-1 blockade. Time point specified: second of two post-therapy site-matched biopsies approximately 2 months apart. Clones were read by immunoSEQ multiplex PCR, and TCRdb kept only the in-frame ones, dropping some. This sample has 7,900 or so clones, with 55% to 65% found just once. Sequenced material: tumor tissue, taken after anti-PD-1 treatment. The receptor set was obtained from a human donor with basal cell carcinoma.

The V and J genes are TRBV4-1 and TRBJ1-6; possible D gene TRBD1, 5 bases. Trimming cost V 2 bases and J 7 bases, with 9 bases left between them. Germline V CDR1 and CDR2: MGHRA, YSYEKL. This CDR3 region has 14 residues. The CDR3 is CASSQSGLNSPLHF. In nucleotides, the CDR3 is TGCGCCAGCAGCCAATCAGGGCTGAATTCACCCCTCCACTTT.

The CDR3 bases are TGCAGTGCTAGTCCCCCTGGAGCGGGGGCCTTCAAAAACATTCAGTACTTC. Translation gives CSASPPGAGAFKNIQYF. The chain links TRBV20-1 to TRBJ2-4, with 8 bases that match TRBD2. The CDR3 loop spans 17 amino acids. The germline V gene has CDR1 DFQATT and CDR2 SNEGSKA (reference sequence). V shed 3 bases, J shed 3 bases, and the junction held 13 bases outside the gene matches.

DNA for the CDR3: TGTGCCAGCAGCTTTCCGGGACAGGATTCGGGTGGGATTAGCACAGATACGCAGTATTTT. Translation: CASSFPGQDSGGISTDTQYF. The chain is built from TRBV5-5 and TRBJ2-3; 8 bases line up with TRBD1. CDR1 is SGHKS, CDR2 YYEKEE, per germline (reference sequence). The CDR3 loop spans 20 amino acids. The V and J ends lost 2 bases and 0 bases, in that order; junction bases with no gene match: 17.

The chain couples TRBV19 to TRBJ2-2, with 10 positions matching TRBD1. Germline V gene data show CDR1 as LNHDA and CDR2 as SQIVND (reference sequence). The CDR3 contains 15 residues. Trimming cost V 6 bases and J 4 bases; bases outside gene matches: 5. CDR3 sequence reads: CASSSGTGVTGELFF. The CDR3 region has the DNA TGTGCCAGTAGCTCCGGGACAGGGGTCACCGGGGAGCTGTTTTTT.

This clone was detected only a few times. The genes are TRBV3-1 (or the pseudogene TRBV3-2) and TRBJ2-7; possibly TRBD1 for D (5 bases). V was trimmed by 4 bases and J by 3 bases, leaving 10 bases between them. Germline V lookup: CDR1 LGHDT, CDR2 YNNKEL (reference sequence). The length of the CDR3 is 13 residues. The CDR3 spells CASSPRQFYEQYF. The CDR3 DNA follows: TGTGCCAGCAGCCCAAGACAGTTCTACGAGCAGTACTTC.

V is TRBV19 and J is TRBJ2-3; D might be TRBD2 (5 bases). This CDR3 spans 15 amino acids. CDR1 and CDR2 (germline): LNHDA, SQIVND (reference sequence). Trimming stripped 5 bases from V and 1 base from J, with 13 bases between. The CDR3 here is CASSLSAVGTDTQYF. DNA of the CDR3: TGTGCCAGTAGTTTGTCAGCGGTTGGCACAGATACGCAGTATTTT.

V gene TRBV7-9 combines with J gene TRBJ2-7; 9 bases are a match to TRBD1. With 3 bases clipped from V and 3 bases from J, the junction kept 3 bases outside the gene matches. Per germline, CDR1 SEHNR and CDR2 FQNEAQ (reference sequence). The CDR3 sequence is 14 residues long. Here the CDR3 reads CASSFTGGHYEQYF. The CDR3 DNA reads TGTGCCAGCAGCTTCACAGGGGGCCACTACGAGCAGTACTTC.

The chain is built from TRBV3-1 (or the pseudogene TRBV3-2) and TRBJ1-1; 7 bases are shared with TRBD1. This CDR3 has 15 residues. CDR1 is LGHDT and CDR2 is YNNKEL in the germline V gene (reference sequence). The V segment lost 2 bases and the J segment 5 bases; nucleotides outside the gene matches: 8. CDR3 in amino acids: CASSQQGGYGTEAFF. As DNA, the CDR3 is TGTGCCAGCAGCCAACAAGGGGGCTATGGTACTGAAGCTTTCTTT.

The chain has TRBV23-1 and TRBJ1-1, with D possibly TRBD1 on 5 matching bases. TRBV23-1 is placed among ORFs of uncertain function. Trimming took off 0 bases at V and 5 bases at J, with 13 bases between the two ends. CDR3 length equals 15 residues. The CDR3 here is CASSQSQVLGTEAFF. The CDR3 DNA is TGCGCCAGCAGTCAATCACAGGTGCTGGGTACTGAAGCTTTCTTT.

This chain connects TRBV10-3 to TRBJ2-1; D possibly corresponds to TRBD2 (7 bases). CDR3 length equals 14 residues. Germline CDR1 is ENHRY and CDR2 is SYGVKD. V was cut by 7 bases and J by 6 bases, with 16 bases left in between. CDR3 in DNA: TGTGCCATCAAGCCCGGGGGGCCCTCCAATGAGCAGTTCTTC. Translated, it gives CAIKPGGPSNEQFF.

This clone appeared a few times. The chain combines TRBV4-2 with TRBJ2-1; 11 bases agree with TRBD2. This CDR3 spans 15 amino acids. V shed 2 bases and J 6 bases; nucleotides not matched to a gene: 3. Per the germline V gene, CDR1 is LGHNA and CDR2 is YNFKEQ. The CDR3 loop reads CASSQTSGGFNEQFF. The CDR3 DNA reads as TGTGCCAGCAGCCAAACTAGCGGGGGTTTCAATGAGCAGTTCTTC.

By share, this clone counts as large (0.1 to 1%). Other DNA sequences in the sample encode the same CDR3. V is TRBV10-2 and J is TRBJ2-7; D remains ambiguous. The germline V gene has CDR1 WSHSY and CDR2 SAAADI. Trimming pared 0 bases from V and 5 bases from J, leaving 2 bases between. This CDR3 comprises 11 residues. The CDR3 reads CASSESHEQYF. CDR3 nucleotides: TGCGCCAGCAGTGAGTCCCACGAGCAGTACTTC.

The chain recombines TRBV28 with TRBJ1-2, with no clear D. Germline V CDR1 and CDR2: MDHEN, SYDVKM. There are 11 residues in the CDR3. With 10 bases removed from V and 3 bases from J, the gap between germline ends came to 9 bases. CDR3 nucleotides: TGTGCCACGCAGGTGGACTATGGCTACACCTTC. As protein: CATQVDYGYTF.

This rearrangement joins TRBV7-6 to TRBJ2-2; TRBD2 matches 14 bases. The CDR3 covers 18 residues. Germline CDR1 is SGHVS and CDR2 is FNYEAQ. After removal of 5 bases from V and 4 bases from J, the junction contained 9 bases not matched to a gene. The CDR3 bases are TGTGCCAGCAGCGGCACCGGGACTAGCGGGGGTCTCACCGGGGAGCTGTTTTTT. Translating gives CASSGTGTSGGLTGELFF. Combining the CDR3 with reference TRBV7-6 and TRBJ2-2 gives the whole variable domain GAGVSQSPRYKVTKRGQDVALRCDPISGHVSLYWYRQALGQGPEFLTYFNYEAQQDKSGLPNDRFSAERPEGSISTLTIQRTEQRDSAMYRCASSGTGTSGGLTGELFFGEGSRLTVL.

The chain links TRBV5-1 to TRBJ2-3; 9 nucleotides align to TRBD2. Germline values: CDR1 SGHRS, CDR2 YFSETQ. Germline trimming cut 0 bases from V and 1 base from J; bases unmatched to any gene: 0. The CDR3 contains 15 residues. CDR3 in DNA: TGCGCCAGCAGCTTGGGGACTAGCGGCACAGATACGCAGTATTTT. This codes for CASSLGTSGTDTQYF.

This chain connects TRBV3-1 (or the pseudogene TRBV3-2) to TRBJ2-5; 7 bases line up with TRBD2. The trim removed 1 base at V and 4 bases at J, leaving 3 bases unmatched. There are 14 residues in the CDR3. The V gene's germline CDR1 is LGHDT and CDR2 YNNKEL (reference sequence). CDR3 loop: CASSQASGGETQYF. The CDR3 nucleotides are TGTGCCAGCAGCCAAGCTAGCGGCGGAGAGACCCAGTACTTC.

To note about this clone: This CDR3 is also generated by other DNA sequences in the sample. V and J are TRBV12-3 or TRBV12-4 and TRBJ1-5; D uncertain. Trimming removed 3 bases from V and 5 bases from J, with 8 bases in between. The CDR3 contains 13 residues. The CDR3 DNA reads TGTGCCAGCAGTTTGGAAGGGTATCAGCCCCAGCATTTT. Translation gives CASSLEGYQPQHF.

DNA for the CDR3: TGTGCCAGCAGCTCCCGGGACAGGGAGACCGGGGAGCTGTTTTTT. It translates to CASSSRDRETGELFF. The chain links TRBV5-6 to TRBJ2-2; 9 bases match TRBD1. The CDR3 covers 15 residues. The trim removed 3 bases at V and 5 bases at J, leaving 5 bases unmatched. The germline CDR1 and CDR2 sequences are SGHDT and YYEEEE.